This T cell receptor (beta chain) was captured by sequencing in a study of regulatory T cells in long-lasting Graves disease. Whole-study findings and limits: Patients with persistent Graves' had lower TCR diversity than newly diagnosed patients. Thyroid tissue was not studied; only peripheral blood was.

The time point: newly diagnosed GD, antithyroid drugs for less than 3 months. RNA extracted from PBMCs served as the sequencing template. Arm-PCR of CDR3 regions with iRepertoire HTBI primers generated TCR beta libraries. MiXCR, applied by TCRdb to the multiplex PCR reads, yields one record per CDR3 protein. Of roughly 420,000 distinct CDR3 sequences in the sample, about a sixth were seen once. Trimming pared 4 bases from V and 4 bases from J, leaving 7 bases between. This CDR3 has 12 residues. Germline CDR1 and CDR2: SNHLY and FYNNEI. There are many counts of this clonotype. Its antigen is still unknown. This sample was also put to use in a study of T cells in Graves' hyperthyroidism and ophthalmopathy. As that report states: Classification by a 13 V-J model distinguished ophthalmopathy from stable hyperthyroidism.

V is TRBV2 and J is TRBJ1-1; the D is unclear. This sequence was found in a woman aged 25-40 years with Graves disease. The sequencing used peripheral blood mononuclear cells (PBMCs), collected at new diagnosis, from a patient treated with antithyroid drugs. The CDR3 nucleotides are TGTGCCAGCAGTGTTATGGGCACTGAAGCTTTCTTT. This codes for CASSVMGTEAFF.